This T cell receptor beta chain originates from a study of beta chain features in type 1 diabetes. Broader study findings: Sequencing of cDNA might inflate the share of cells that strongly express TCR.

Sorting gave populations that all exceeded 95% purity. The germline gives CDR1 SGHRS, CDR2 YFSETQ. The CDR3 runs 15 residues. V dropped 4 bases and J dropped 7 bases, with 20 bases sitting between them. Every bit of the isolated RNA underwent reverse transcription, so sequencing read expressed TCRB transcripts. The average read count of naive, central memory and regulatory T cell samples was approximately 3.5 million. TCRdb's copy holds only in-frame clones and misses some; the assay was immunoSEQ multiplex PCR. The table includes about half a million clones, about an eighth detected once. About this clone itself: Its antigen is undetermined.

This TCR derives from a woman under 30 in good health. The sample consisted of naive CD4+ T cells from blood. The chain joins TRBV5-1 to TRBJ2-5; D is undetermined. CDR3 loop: CASSPQFASHGTQYF. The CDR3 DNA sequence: TGCGCCAGCAGCCCTCAGTTCGCCTCACATGGGACCCAGTACTTC.